The T cell receptor beta chain described here comes from a study of shared clonotypes between healthy human individuals. Findings and limits, study-wide: Rarefaction curves obtained for sorted subsets showed sequencing incomplete despite large depth.

Terminally differentiated effector memory CD45RA+ cells were excluded from the naive CD8 cells, which were CD45RO-negative and positively selected for CCR7. In the case of this clone: No antigen is known for it.

CDR1 is SGDLS, CDR2 YYNGEE, per germline. CDR3 length: 14 residues. V shed 0 bases and J shed 5 bases, with 11 bases lying between them. Assay: immunoSEQ multiplex PCR; the TCRdb copy retains only in-frame clones and omits some. Of roughly 2,000,000 clones listed, 93% are singletons. The sequenced material came from naive CD8+ T cells from PBMCs. The source of this sequence is a man aged 18 to 29 in good health. Some clones in this sample may be carry-over from other donors' samples. The chain joins TRBV9 to TRBJ1-1, with D unclear. DNA of the CDR3: TGTGCCAGCAGCGTAGGCCTTAGGGATACTGAAGCTTTCTTT. This sequence encodes CASSVGLRDTEAFF.